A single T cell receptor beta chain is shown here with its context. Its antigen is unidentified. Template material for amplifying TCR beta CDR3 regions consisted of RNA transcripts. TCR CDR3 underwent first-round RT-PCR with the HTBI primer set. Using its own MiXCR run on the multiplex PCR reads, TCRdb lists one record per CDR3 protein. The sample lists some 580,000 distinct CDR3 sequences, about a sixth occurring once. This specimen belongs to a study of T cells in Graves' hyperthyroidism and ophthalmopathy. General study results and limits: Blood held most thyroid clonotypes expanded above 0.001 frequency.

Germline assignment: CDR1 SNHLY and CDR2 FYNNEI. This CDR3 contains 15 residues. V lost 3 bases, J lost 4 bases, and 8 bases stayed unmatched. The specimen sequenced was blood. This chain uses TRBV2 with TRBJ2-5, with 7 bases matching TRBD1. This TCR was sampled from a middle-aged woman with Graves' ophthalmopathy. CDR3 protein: CASSDPDRVGETQYF. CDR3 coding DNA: TGTGCCAGCAGTGACCCAGACAGGGTAGGAGAGACCCAGTACTTC.